This passage covers 8 T cell receptor beta chains from one sample sequenced in a study of shared clonotypes between healthy human individuals. The method was immunoSEQ multiplex PCR; TCRdb's version includes in-frame clones alone and lacks a portion of them. The table has around 580,000 clones, roughly 98% seen once; the top ten hold approximately 0.3%. The naive CD8 population came from CD45RO-negative cells selected for CCR7, without terminally differentiated effector memory CD45RA+ cells. Material: naive CD8+ T cells sorted from blood. The receptors shown here come from a man under 40 in good health.

The chain links TRBV10-3 to TRBJ2-7, with D perhaps given as TRBD1 or TRBD2 (5 bases each). Germline values: CDR1 ENHRY, CDR2 SYGVKD. Between the trimmed V and J ends, which lost 11 bases and 0 bases, there was a span of 20 bases. This CDR3 spans 15 amino acids. The CDR3 DNA is TGTGCCTCAACCTCGCCGGGACGAAGCTCCTACGAGCAGTACTTC. Translating gives CASTSPGRSSYEQYF.

The CDR3 nucleotides read TGTGCCAGCAGCTTAGTACGGACAGGGGCGAACACTGAAGCTTTCTTT. Its protein product is CASSLVRTGANTEAFF. The chain links TRBV5-6 to TRBJ1-1; TRBD1 agrees at 9 bases. This CDR3 is 16 amino acids long. The germline gives CDR1 SGHDT, CDR2 YYEEEE. V shed 2 bases and J 1 base; nucleotides not matched to a gene: 6.

About this clone itself: The same CDR3 can be traced to other DNA sequences in this sample. The chain combines TRBV28 with TRBJ2-3; D is unclear. The germline V gene has CDR1 MDHEN and CDR2 SYDVKM. Between the trimmed V and J ends, which lost 5 bases and 0 bases, there was a span of 3 bases. The length of the CDR3 is 12 residues. CDR3 region: CASSLSTDTQYF. The CDR3 coding sequence is TGTGCCAGCAGTCTCAGCACAGATACGCAGTATTTT.

This chain joins TRBV2 and TRBJ1-5, with D possibly TRBD1 on 5 matching bases. Germline V gene data show CDR1 as SNHLY and CDR2 as FYNNEI. The V end lost 6 bases, the J end lost 6 bases, and 18 bases lay between the germline ends. The CDR3 is 15 residues long. CDR3 DNA: TGTGCCAGCAGGGTACTGCCGGGGCTCACTCAGCCCCAGCATTTT. It yields the protein CASRVLPGLTQPQHF.

This clone is a singleton in its sample. The chain employs TRBV27 and TRBJ2-1; a weak D match, TRBD2 (7 bases). The germline V gene has CDR1 MNHEY and CDR2 SMNVEV (reference sequence). V shed 0 bases and J shed 9 bases, with 9 bases lying between them. This CDR3 comprises 13 residues. This CDR3 reads CASSLSRGGEQFF. The CDR3 bases are TGTGCCAGCAGTTTATCAAGGGGGGGTGAGCAGTTCTTC.

The rearrangement uses TRBV7-9 and TRBJ1-1; no definite D call. This CDR3 comprises 12 residues. CDR1 is SEHNR, CDR2 FQNEAQ, per germline (reference sequence). V was clipped by 7 bases and J by 7 bases, with 13 bases between them. CDR3 DNA: TGTGCCAGCACCGACGGCGGCCGTGAAGCTTTCTTT. Translated: CASTDGGREAFF.

The table lists this clone with a count of one. The chain couples TRBV9 to TRBJ2-7; D may be TRBD2 (5 bases). Per germline, CDR1 SGDLS and CDR2 YYNGEE. The CDR3 totals 12 residues. V was trimmed by 3 bases and J by 7 bases, leaving 11 bases between them. The CDR3: CASSAHGDEQYF. The DNA for the CDR3 is TGTGCCAGCAGCGCCCACGGGGATGAGCAGTACTTC.

V and J are TRBV7-9 and TRBJ2-3; D is undetermined. The germline V gene has CDR1 SEHNR and CDR2 FQNEAQ (reference sequence). V lost 4 bases and J lost 4, with 18 bases in between. The CDR3 covers 16 residues. CDR3 bases: TGTGCCAGCAGCTCATCTGTCGGGTTGGGCGCAGATACGCAGTATTTT. Amino acids: CASSSSVGLGADTQYF.